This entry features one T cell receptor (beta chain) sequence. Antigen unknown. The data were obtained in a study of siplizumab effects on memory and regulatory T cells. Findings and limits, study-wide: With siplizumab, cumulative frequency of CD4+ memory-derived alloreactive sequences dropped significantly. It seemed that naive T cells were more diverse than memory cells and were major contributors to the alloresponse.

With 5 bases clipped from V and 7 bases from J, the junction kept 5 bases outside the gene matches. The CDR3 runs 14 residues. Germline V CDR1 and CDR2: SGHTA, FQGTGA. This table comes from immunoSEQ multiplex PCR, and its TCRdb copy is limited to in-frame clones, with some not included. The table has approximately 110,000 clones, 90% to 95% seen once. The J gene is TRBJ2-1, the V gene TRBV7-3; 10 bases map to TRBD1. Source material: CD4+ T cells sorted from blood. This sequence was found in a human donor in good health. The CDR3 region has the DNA TGTGCCAGCAGCCCGGGACAGGGGCGGAATGAGCAGTTCTTC. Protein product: CASSPGQGRNEQFF.